Below are 16 T cell receptor beta chains sequenced from a single sample in a study of cytomegalovirus exposure and HLA in healthy donors. It was with 60 Vbeta and 13 Jbeta primers that the PCR ran. Produced via immunoSEQ multiplex PCR; TCRdb's table is partial and in-frame only. The sample records approximately 190,000 clones, around 83% being singletons. Material for sequencing was PBMCs. These receptors all come from a middle-aged man in good health and CMV-seropositive.

This chain joins TRBV27 and TRBJ2-7, with 11 bases matching TRBD1. This CDR3 has 14 residues. The germline gives CDR1 MNHEY, CDR2 SMNVEV (reference sequence). V dropped 8 bases and J dropped 5; count of bases not matched to a gene: 8. The CDR3 region has the DNA TGTGCCAGCTCTACCGGGACAGGGGGACACGAGCAGTACTTC. Translating gives CASSTGTGGHEQYF.

The chain couples TRBV2 to TRBJ2-2; 7 bases are a match to TRBD2. The trim removed 6 bases at V and 1 base at J, leaving 2 bases unmatched. CDR1 SNHLY and CDR2 FYNNEI come from the germline V gene. The CDR3 extends over 14 amino acids. For the CDR3, the DNA is TGTGCCAGCAGCGGGGGGATGAACACCGGGGAGCTGTTTTTT. Amino acid sequence: CASSGGMNTGELFF.

V usage is TRBV11-2 and J usage is TRBJ2-3; 9 bases are a match to TRBD2. CDR1 and CDR2 from the germline V gene are SGHAT and FQNNGV. The ends lost 0 bases at V and 2 bases at J; junction bases unmatched: 3. The CDR3 sequence is 16 residues long. The CDR3 loop reads CASSLEAGGPTDTQYF. The CDR3 DNA sequence: TGTGCCAGCAGCTTAGAGGCGGGAGGGCCCACAGATACGCAGTATTTT.

The chain links TRBV9 to TRBJ2-1; maybe TRBD1 (6 bases). The CDR3 length is 14 residues. V shed 2 bases and J shed 4 bases, with 10 bases lying between them. Per the germline V gene, CDR1 is SGDLS and CDR2 is YYNGEE. CDR3 in amino acids: CASSVGDRYNEQFF. The CDR3 nucleotides read TGTGCCAGCAGCGTGGGCGACAGGTACAATGAGCAGTTCTTC. The complete variable domain, with remaining parts taken from reference TRBV9 and TRBJ2-1, reads DSGVTQTPKHLITATGQRVTLRCSPRSGDLSVYWYQQSLDQGLQFLIQYYNGEERAKGNILERFSAQQFPDLHSELNLSSLELGDSALYFCASSVGDRYNEQFFGPGTRLTVL.

V gene TRBV5-1 combines with J gene TRBJ1-1; 9 bases are shared with TRBD1. This CDR3 comprises 16 residues. V was clipped by 4 bases and J by 0 bases; unmatched bases: 7. Germline V gene data show CDR1 as SGHRS and CDR2 as YFSETQ. CDR3: CASSTWDRDMNTEAFF. CDR3 bases: TGCGCCAGCAGCACTTGGGACAGGGACATGAACACTGAAGCTTTCTTT.

This clone was counted between two and nine times. The chain combines TRBV2 with TRBJ2-7; 11 bases agree with TRBD2. The CDR3 is 19 residues long. Germline V CDR1 and CDR2: SNHLY, FYNNEI. Unmatched junction bases numbered 16, after V lost 4 bases and J lost 2 bases. The chain's CDR3 is CASSGPGGQRLAGTYEQYF. In DNA form, the CDR3 reads TGTGCCAGCAGTGGCCCCGGGGGACAGCGACTAGCGGGAACCTACGAGCAGTACTTC.

This chain uses TRBV30 with TRBJ1-1, with 7 bases identical to TRBD1. The CDR3 spans 14 residues. The V and J ends lost 0 bases and 3 bases, in that order; junction bases with no gene match: 4. The germline CDR1 and CDR2 sequences are GTSNPN and SVGIG (reference sequence). The CDR3 nucleotides are TGTGCCTGGAGTGTCACCACAGGGGACACTGAAGCTTTCTTT. It codes for CAWSVTTGDTEAFF.

This rearrangement joins TRBV4-1 to TRBJ2-1, with TRBD2 matching 10 bases. Germline assignment: CDR1 MGHRA and CDR2 YSYEKL. The CDR3 runs 14 residues. V gave up 6 bases and J gave up 10 bases; unmatched junction bases: 9. CDR3: CASSRLAGVDEQFF. In DNA, the CDR3 is TGCGCCAGCAGTCGTCTAGCGGGAGTGGACGAGCAGTTCTTC.

This clone has a single count. The rearrangement links TRBV5-1 to TRBJ2-7, with 8 bases lining up with TRBD1. V was pared by 4 bases and J by 2 bases, with 8 bases of the junction left unmatched. The germline CDR1 and CDR2 sequences are SGHRS and YFSETQ. This CDR3 spans 15 amino acids. The CDR3 protein is CASSPTPGQAYEQYF. CDR3 DNA: TGCGCCAGCAGCCCGACGCCGGGACAGGCCTACGAGCAGTACTTC.

This chain links TRBV5-1 with TRBJ2-7, with 8 bases fitting TRBD1. Trimming cost V 0 bases and J 2 bases; bases outside gene matches: 13. This CDR3 has 18 residues. Per the germline V gene, CDR1 is SGHRS and CDR2 is YFSETQ. As DNA, the CDR3 is TGCGCCAGCAGCTTGGGGGGCACAGGGGGACTCGGGCCCTACGAGCAGTACTTC. Protein: CASSLGGTGGLGPYEQYF. The whole variable domain, filled in from reference TRBV5-1 and TRBJ2-7, reads KAGVTQTPRYLIKTRGQQVTLSCSPISGHRSVSWYQQTPGQGLQFLFEYFSETQRNKGNFPGRFSGRQFSNSRSEMNVSTLELGDSALYLCASSLGGTGGLGPYEQYFGPGTRLTVT.

As for this clone: Compared with germline, one end of the junction differs, possibly owing to a read error. V usage is TRBV29-1 and J usage is TRBJ2-6, with a weak D call TRBD1 (5 bases). Looked up from germline, CDR1 is SQVTM and CDR2 is ANQGSEA. The CDR3 covers 12 residues. The chain's CDR3 is CSVDSGANGLTF. The CDR3 DNA reads TGCAGCGTTGACTCTGGGGCCAACGGCCTGACTTTC.

This clone has only one observation. The chain has TRBV5-4 and TRBJ2-7, with TRBD2 matching over 7 bases. The germline V gene has CDR1 SGHNT and CDR2 YYREEE (reference sequence). Germline trimming cut 5 bases from V and 3 bases from J; bases unmatched to any gene: 8. CDR3 length: 14 residues. This chain's CDR3 is CASRARASGYEQYF. CDR3 bases: TGTGCCAGCAGGGCCCGGGCTAGCGGCTACGAGCAGTACTTC.

The chain combines TRBV7-2 with TRBJ2-7; 8 bases fit TRBD2. The CDR3 contains 14 residues. V lost 6 bases to trimming and J lost 1 base; unmatched junction nucleotides: 5. The germline V gene has CDR1 SGHTA and CDR2 FQGNSA. CDR3 in DNA: TGTGCCAGCAGTTTTCGGGAGGGATCCTACGAGCAGTACTTC. This codes for CASSFREGSYEQYF.

The J gene is TRBJ2-3, the V gene TRBV4-3, with 10 bases lining up with TRBD2. V was pared by 1 base and J by 9 bases, with 7 bases of the junction left unmatched. Per germline, CDR1 LGHNA and CDR2 YSLEER. The CDR3 covers 15 residues. CDR3 protein: CASSQGAGGAGTQYF. The CDR3 DNA reads as TGCGCCAGCAGCCAAGGAGCGGGGGGGGCGGGGACGCAGTATTTT.

The V gene is TRBV6-4, the J gene TRBJ2-2, with TRBD1 matching over 9 bases. The germline V gene encodes CDR1 MRHNA and CDR2 SNTAGT. The CDR3 extends over 14 amino acids. Trimming at V came to 4 bases and at J to 3 bases, leaving 0 bases not matched to a gene. The DNA of the CDR3 is TGTGCCAGCAGTGGGGACAGGGACACCGGGGAGCTGTTTTTT. Translated, it gives CASSGDRDTGELFF.

The chain employs TRBV6-1 and TRBJ1-2; D is perhaps TRBD1 (6 bases). Deletions cut 7 bases from V and 8 bases from J, with 17 bases between. The germline CDR1 and CDR2 sequences are MNHNS and SASEGT. The CDR3 consists of 13 residues. CDR3: CASKALPGEGYTF. The CDR3 DNA follows: TGTGCCAGCAAAGCGCTCCCAGGGGAAGGCTACACCTTC.